This is a list of T cell receptor beta chains from one sample in a study of T cells in localized non-small cell lung cancer. Here immunoSEQ multiplex PCR was the method, and the copy in TCRdb shows in-frame clones only, minus some. The sample has 35,000 to 45,000 clones, around 79% seen once. Source: PBMCs, taken before any cancer treatment. These TCRs come from a woman aged 35 to 75 with stage II squamous cell lung carcinoma. Both conserved end residues are part of each CDR3. A D gene is named only where the DNA matches it firmly. The size field is filled for only some rows; it gives once, few, many or a size class.

TRBV5-1,TRBJ2-3,few,NA,TGCGCCAGCAGCTTTACCAGGACAGATACGCAGTATTTT,CASSFTRTDTQYF
TRBV14,TRBJ2-7,NA,TRBD2,TGTGCCAGCAGCCAAGAAAGCGGGGACTACGAGCAGTACTTC,CASSQESGDYEQYF
TRBV25-1,TRBJ2-4,NA,NA,TGTGCCAGCAGTGGTCAGAGCGAAAACATTCAGTACTTC,CASSGQSENIQYF
TRBV7-9,TRBJ2-3,NA,TRBD1,TGTGCCAGCAGCTTAGGCTCTCAGGGGGTTAGCACAGATACGCAGTATTTT,CASSLGSQGVSTDTQYF
TRBV6-1,TRBJ2-1,NA,NA,TGTGCCAGCAGTGGTTTTCCACTCCTCCTAGCTCCCCAGTCTGATGAGCAGTTCTTC,CASSGFPLLLAPQSDEQFF
TRBV5-1,TRBJ1-1,NA,NA,TGCGCCAGCTCTATATCAGGGGTTTCAGAAGCTTTCTTT,CASSISGVSEAFF
TRBV7-9,TRBJ2-1,once,TRBD1,TGTGCCAGCAGCTTAGGGGGACAGGCCGAGCAGTTCTTC,CASSLGGQAEQFF
TRBV11-2,TRBJ2-3,NA,NA,TGTGCCAGCACCCCCCGGGGAACCACAGATACGCAGTATTTT,CASTPRGTTDTQYF
TRBV7-9,TRBJ2-5,NA,NA,TGTGCCAGCAGCAGGGGGGAGGCTCAAGAGACCCAGTACTTC,CASSRGEAQETQYF
TRBV9,TRBJ1-3,NA,NA,TGTGCCAGCAGCGTAGGGGGATACTCTGGAAACACCATATATTTT,CASSVGGYSGNTIYF
TRBV19,TRBJ2-5,NA,TRBD1,TGTGCCAGTAGTACCCGACAGGGGATTGAGACCCAGTACTTC,CASSTRQGIETQYF
TRBV6-5,TRBJ2-7,NA,NA,TGTGCCAGCAGTCCAGAGACAAGCTTCGCCTACGAGCAGTACTTC,CASSPETSFAYEQYF
TRBV5-4,TRBJ2-1,NA,NA,TGTGCCAGCAGACTAGAGACTGAGCAGTTCTTC,CASRLETEQFF
TRBV7-2,TRBJ1-6,NA,TRBD1,TGTGCCAGCAGCCCGACAGGGGGCGATTCACCCCTCCACTTT,CASSPTGGDSPLHF
TRBV19,TRBJ2-7,NA,NA,TGTGCCAGTAGTATAGAGGTAGGCACCGTGGGGTACGAGCAGTACTTC,CASSIEVGTVGYEQYF
TRBV6-1,TRBJ2-3,NA,TRBD1,TGTGCCAGCATGCGACAGGGATACACAGATACGCAGTATTTT,CASMRQGYTDTQYF
TRBV19,TRBJ1-5,NA,NA,TGTGCCAGTAGGCGGCAGGACCATAGCAATCAGCCCCAGCATTTT,CASRRQDHSNQPQHF
TRBV7-9,TRBJ2-1,NA,NA,TGTGCCAGCAGCTTAGGGAAGGGTTCCCTCAATGAGCAGTTCTTC,CASSLGKGSLNEQFF
TRBV11-3,TRBJ2-1,NA,NA,TGTGCCAGCAGCCCACAAGGAGGTTACAATGAGCAGTTCTTC,CASSPQGGYNEQFF